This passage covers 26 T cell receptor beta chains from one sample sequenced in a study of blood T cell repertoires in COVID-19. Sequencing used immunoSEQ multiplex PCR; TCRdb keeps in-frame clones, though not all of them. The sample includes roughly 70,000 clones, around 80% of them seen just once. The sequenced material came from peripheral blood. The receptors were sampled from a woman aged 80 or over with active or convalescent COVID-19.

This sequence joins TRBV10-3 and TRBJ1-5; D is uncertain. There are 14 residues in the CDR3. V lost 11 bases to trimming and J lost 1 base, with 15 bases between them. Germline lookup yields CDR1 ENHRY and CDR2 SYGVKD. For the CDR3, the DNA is TGTGCCGCCAAGGACTCGATCAGCAATCAGCCCCAGCATTTT. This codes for CAAKDSISNQPQHF.

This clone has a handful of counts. CDR3 in amino acids: CASSIGLARGGGNQPQHF. CDR3 DNA: TGTGCCAGTAGTATAGGTCTCGCCCGGGGGGGAGGCAATCAGCCCCAGCATTTT. The gene calls are TRBV19 and TRBJ1-5; D is perhaps TRBD1 (5 bases). This CDR3 comprises 18 residues. V lost 1 base and J lost 2, with 18 bases in between. Germline lookup yields CDR1 LNHDA and CDR2 SQIVND (reference sequence).

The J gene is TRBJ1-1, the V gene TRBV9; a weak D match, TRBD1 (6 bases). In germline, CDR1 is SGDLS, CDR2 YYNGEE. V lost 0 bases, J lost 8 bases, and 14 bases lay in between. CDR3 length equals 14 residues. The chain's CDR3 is CASSVDGGTPEAFF. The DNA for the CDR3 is TGTGCCAGCAGCGTAGATGGTGGGACACCAGAAGCTTTCTTT.

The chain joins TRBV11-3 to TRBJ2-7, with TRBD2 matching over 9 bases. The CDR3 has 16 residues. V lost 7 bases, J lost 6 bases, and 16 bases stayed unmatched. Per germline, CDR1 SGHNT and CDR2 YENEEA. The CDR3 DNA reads TGTGCCAGCACCGGGACTAGCCGCTGCCAAGGCTGCGAGCAGTACTTC. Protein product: CASTGTSRCQGCEQYF.

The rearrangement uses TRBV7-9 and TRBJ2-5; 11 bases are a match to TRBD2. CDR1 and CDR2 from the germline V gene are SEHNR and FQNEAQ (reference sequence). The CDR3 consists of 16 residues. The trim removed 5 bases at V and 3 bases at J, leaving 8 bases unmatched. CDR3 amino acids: CASSLRLAGKKETQYF. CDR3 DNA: TGTGCCAGCAGCCTACGACTAGCGGGAAAGAAAGAGACCCAGTACTTC.

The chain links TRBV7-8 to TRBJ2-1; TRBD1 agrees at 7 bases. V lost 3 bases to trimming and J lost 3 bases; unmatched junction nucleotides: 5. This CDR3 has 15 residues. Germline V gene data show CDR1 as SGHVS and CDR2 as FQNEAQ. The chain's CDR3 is CASSFDRAGYNEQFF. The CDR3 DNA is TGTGCCAGCAGCTTCGACAGGGCAGGCTACAATGAGCAGTTCTTC. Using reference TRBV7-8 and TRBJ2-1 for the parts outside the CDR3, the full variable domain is GAGVSQSPRYKVAKRGQDVALRCDPISGHVSLFWYQQALGQGPEFLTYFQNEAQLDKSGLPSDRFFAERPEGSVSTLKIQRTQQEDSAVYLCASSFDRAGYNEQFFGPGTRLTVL.

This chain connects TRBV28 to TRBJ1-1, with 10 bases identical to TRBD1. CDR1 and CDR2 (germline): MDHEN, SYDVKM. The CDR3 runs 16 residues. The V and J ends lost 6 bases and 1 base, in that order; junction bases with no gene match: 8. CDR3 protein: CASRGRQGATNTEAFF. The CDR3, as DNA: TGTGCCAGCAGGGGGAGACAGGGGGCGACGAACACTGAAGCTTTCTTT.

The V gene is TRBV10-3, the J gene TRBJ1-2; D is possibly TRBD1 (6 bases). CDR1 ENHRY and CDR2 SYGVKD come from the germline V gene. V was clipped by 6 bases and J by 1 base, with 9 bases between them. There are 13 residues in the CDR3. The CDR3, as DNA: TGTGCCATCAGGCCGGACAGTAACTATGGCTACACCTTC. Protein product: CAIRPDSNYGYTF.

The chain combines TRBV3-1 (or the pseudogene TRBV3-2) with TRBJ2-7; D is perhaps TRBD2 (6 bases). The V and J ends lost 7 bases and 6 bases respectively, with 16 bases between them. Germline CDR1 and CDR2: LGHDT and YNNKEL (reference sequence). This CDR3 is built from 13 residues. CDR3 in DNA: TGTGCCAGCACGGCGGGACTCCATTCCGAGCAGTACTTC. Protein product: CASTAGLHSEQYF.

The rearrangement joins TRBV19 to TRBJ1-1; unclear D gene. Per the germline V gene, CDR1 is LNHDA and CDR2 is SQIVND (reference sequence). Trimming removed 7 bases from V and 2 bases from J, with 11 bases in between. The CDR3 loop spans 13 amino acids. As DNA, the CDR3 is TGTGCCAGTATTGGCAGGACTAACACTGAAGCTTTCTTT. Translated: CASIGRTNTEAFF.

The CDR3 DNA is TGTGCCAGCAGCGCCCTCTTAGATACGCAGTATTTT. It translates to CASSALLDTQYF. This chain uses TRBV9 with TRBJ2-3; no firm D call. Between the trimmed V and J ends, which lost 3 bases and 5 bases, there was a span of 7 bases. The CDR3 extends over 12 amino acids. Germline CDR1 is SGDLS and CDR2 is YYNGEE.

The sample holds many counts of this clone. CDR3 region: CASSQLAGGSSSYEQYF. The CDR3 DNA sequence: TGTGCCAGCAGCCAGCTTGCGGGCGGGTCTAGCTCCTACGAGCAGTACTTC. This chain links TRBV3-1 (or the pseudogene TRBV3-2) with TRBJ2-7; a possible D gene is TRBD2 (5 bases). The germline V gene encodes CDR1 LGHDT and CDR2 YNNKEL (reference sequence). Trimming left V 3 bases short and J 0 bases short, with 18 bases between. This CDR3 is built from 17 residues.

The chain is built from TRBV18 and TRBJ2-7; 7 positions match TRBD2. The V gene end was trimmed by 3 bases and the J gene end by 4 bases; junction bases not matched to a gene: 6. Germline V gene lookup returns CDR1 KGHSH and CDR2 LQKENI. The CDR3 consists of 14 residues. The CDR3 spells CASSPGGRGYEQYF. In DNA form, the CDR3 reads TGTGCCAGCTCACCGGGCGGGAGAGGTTACGAGCAGTACTTC.

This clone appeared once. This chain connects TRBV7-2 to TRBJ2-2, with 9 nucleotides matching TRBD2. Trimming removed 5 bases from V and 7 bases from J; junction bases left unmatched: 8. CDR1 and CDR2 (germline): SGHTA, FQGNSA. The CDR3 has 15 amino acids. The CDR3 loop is CASSMMGLAGGELFF. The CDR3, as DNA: TGTGCCAGCAGCATGATGGGACTAGCAGGCGGGGAGCTGTTTTTT. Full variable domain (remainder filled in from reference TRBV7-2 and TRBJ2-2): GAGVSQSPSNKVTEKGKDVELRCDPISGHTALYWYRQSLGQGLEFLIYFQGNSAPDKSGLPSDRFSAERTGGSVSTLTIQRTQQEDSAVYLCASSMMGLAGGELFFGEGSRLTVL.

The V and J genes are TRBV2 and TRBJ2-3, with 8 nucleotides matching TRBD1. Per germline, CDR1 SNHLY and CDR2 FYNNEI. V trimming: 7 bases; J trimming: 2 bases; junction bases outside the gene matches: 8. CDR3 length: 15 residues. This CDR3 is CASTPGTGYTDTQYF. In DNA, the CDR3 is TGTGCCAGCACCCCAGGGACAGGCTACACAGATACGCAGTATTTT.

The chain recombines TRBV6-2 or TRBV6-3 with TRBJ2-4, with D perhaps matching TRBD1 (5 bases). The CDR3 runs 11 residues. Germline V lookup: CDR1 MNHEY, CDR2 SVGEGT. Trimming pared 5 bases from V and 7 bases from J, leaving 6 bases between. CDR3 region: CASSQGNIQYF. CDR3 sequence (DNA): TGTGCCAGCAGTCAGGGTAACATTCAGTACTTC.

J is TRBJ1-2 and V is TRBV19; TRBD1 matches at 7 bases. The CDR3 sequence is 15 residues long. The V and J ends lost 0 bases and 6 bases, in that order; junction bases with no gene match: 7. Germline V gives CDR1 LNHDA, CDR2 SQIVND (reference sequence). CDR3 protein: CASSIDANRGNGYTF. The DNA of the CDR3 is TGTGCCAGTAGTATAGATGCAAACAGGGGCAATGGCTACACCTTC.

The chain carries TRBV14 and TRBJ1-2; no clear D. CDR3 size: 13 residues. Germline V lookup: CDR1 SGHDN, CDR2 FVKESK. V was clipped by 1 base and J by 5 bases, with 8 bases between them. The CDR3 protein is CASSQAGYYGYTF. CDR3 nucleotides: TGTGCCAGCAGCCAAGCGGGGTATTATGGCTACACCTTC. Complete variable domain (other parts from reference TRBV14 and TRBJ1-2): EAGVTQFPSHSVIEKGQTVTLRCDPISGHDNLYWYRRVMGKEIKFLLHFVKESKQDESGMPNNRFLAERTGGTYSTLKVQPAELEDSGVYFCASSQAGYYGYTFGSGTRLTVV.

The CDR3: CASSHTNQGKNTEAFF. The CDR3, as DNA: TGCGCCAGCAGCCACACAAATCAGGGAAAGAACACTGAAGCTTTCTTT. The V call is TRBV4-3, the J call TRBJ1-1, with D perhaps TRBD1 (5 bases). Germline lookup yields CDR1 LGHNA and CDR2 YSLEER. This CDR3 region has 16 residues. The V end was cut by 3 bases, the J end by 1 base, with 15 bases between.

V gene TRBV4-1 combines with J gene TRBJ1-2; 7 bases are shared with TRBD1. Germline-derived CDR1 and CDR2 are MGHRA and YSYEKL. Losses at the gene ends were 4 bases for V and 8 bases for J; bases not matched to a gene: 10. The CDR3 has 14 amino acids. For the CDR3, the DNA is TGCGCCAGCAGCCCATTAAACAAGGGGGCGGGCTACACCTTC. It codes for CASSPLNKGAGYTF.

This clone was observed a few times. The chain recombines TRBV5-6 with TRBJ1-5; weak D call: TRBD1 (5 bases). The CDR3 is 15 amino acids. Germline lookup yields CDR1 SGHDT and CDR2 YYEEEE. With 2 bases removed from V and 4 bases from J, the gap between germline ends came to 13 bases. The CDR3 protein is CASSFAGTLNQPQHF. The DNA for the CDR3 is TGTGCCAGCAGCTTTGCGGGGACGCTTAATCAGCCCCAGCATTTT.

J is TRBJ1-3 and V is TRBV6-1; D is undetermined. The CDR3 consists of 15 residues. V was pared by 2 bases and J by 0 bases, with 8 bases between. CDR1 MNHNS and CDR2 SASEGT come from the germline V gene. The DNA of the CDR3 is TGTGCCAGCAGTGAATACAGCTACTCTGGAAACACCATATATTTT. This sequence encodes CASSEYSYSGNTIYF.

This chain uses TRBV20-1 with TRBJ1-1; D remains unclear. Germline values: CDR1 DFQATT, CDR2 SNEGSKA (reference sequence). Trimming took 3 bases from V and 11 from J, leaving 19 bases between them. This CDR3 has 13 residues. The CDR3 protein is CSASALGAQWAFF. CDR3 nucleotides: TGCAGTGCTAGTGCACTCGGAGCCCAATGGGCTTTCTTT.

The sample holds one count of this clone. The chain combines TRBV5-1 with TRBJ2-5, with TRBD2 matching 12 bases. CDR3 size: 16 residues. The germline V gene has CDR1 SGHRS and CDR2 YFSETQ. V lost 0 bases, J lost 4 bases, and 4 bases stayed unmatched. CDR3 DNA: TGCGCCAGCAGCTTGGCTCCGGGACTAGCGGGAGAGACCCAGTACTTC. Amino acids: CASSLAPGLAGETQYF.

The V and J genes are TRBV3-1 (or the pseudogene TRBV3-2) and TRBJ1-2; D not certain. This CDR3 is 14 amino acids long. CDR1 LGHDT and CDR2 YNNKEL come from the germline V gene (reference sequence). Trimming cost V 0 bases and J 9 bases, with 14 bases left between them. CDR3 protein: CASSQDRRVLSYTF. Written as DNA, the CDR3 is TGTGCCAGCAGCCAAGATCGCCGGGTACTGAGCTACACCTTC.

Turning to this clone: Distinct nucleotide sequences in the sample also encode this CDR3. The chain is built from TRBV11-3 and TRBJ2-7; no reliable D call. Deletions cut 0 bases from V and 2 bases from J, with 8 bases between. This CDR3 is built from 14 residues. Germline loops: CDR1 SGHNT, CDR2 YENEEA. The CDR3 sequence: CASSLEGLAYEQYF. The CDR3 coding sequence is TGTGCCAGCAGCTTAGAGGGTCTAGCCTACGAGCAGTACTTC.